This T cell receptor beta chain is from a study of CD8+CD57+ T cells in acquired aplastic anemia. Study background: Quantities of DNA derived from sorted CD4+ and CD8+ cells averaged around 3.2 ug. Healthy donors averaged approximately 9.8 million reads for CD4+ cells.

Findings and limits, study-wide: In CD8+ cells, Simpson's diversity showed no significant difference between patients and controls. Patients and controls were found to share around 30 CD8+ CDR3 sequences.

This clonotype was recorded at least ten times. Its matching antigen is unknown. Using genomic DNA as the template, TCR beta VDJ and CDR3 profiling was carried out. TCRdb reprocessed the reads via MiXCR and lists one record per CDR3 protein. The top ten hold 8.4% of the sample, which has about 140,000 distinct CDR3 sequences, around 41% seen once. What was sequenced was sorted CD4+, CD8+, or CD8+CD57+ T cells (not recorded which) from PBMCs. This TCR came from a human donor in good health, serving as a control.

CDR3 sequence reads: CATSDPGIDTQYF. The CDR3 DNA reads TGTGCCACCAGTGATCCAGGGATCGATACGCAGTATTTT. V is TRBV24-1 and J is TRBJ2-3; maybe TRBD1 (5 bases). V gave up 3 bases and J gave up 6 bases, with 9 bases separating them. Germline-derived CDR1 and CDR2 are KGHDR and SFDVKD. The CDR3 length is 13 residues.